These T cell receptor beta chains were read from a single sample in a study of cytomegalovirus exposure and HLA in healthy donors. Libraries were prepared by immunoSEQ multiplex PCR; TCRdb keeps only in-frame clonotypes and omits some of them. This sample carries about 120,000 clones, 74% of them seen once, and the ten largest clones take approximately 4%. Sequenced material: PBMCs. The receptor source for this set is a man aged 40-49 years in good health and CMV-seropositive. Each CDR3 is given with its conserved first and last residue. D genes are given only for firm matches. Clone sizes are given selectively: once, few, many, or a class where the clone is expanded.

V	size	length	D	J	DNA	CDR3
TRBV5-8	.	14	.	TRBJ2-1	TGTGCCAGCAGCTTGGTTGTGGCGGTACTTGAGCAGTTCTTC	CASSLVVAVLEQFF
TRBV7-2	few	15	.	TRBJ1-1	TGTGCCAGCTGCCTTCATGCAGGACTAAACACTGAAGCTTTCTTT	CASCLHAGLNTEAFF
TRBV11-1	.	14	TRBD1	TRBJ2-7	TGTGCCAGCAGCGCCTACAGGGGAACCTACGAGCAGTACTTC	CASSAYRGTYEQYF
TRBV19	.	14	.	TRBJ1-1	TGTGCCAGTAGTATGAAGGCAGGGGTCACTGAAGCTTTCTTT	CASSMKAGVTEAFF
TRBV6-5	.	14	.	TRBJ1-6	TGTGCCAGCAGGCCAACAGGGATAAATTCACCCCTCCACTTT	CASRPTGINSPLHF
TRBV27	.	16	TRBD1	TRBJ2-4	TGTGCCAGCAGAGAACAGGGGGTCGTAGCCAAAAACATTCAGTACTTC	CASREQGVVAKNIQYF
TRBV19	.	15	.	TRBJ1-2	TGTGCCAGTAGTATCCTCCTGGGGGGATACTATGGCTACACCTTC	CASSILLGGYYGYTF
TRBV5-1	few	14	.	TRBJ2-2	TGCGCCAGCAGCACCGCCTGGGGGGCCGGGGAGCTGTTTTTT	CASSTAWGAGELFF
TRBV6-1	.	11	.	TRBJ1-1	TGTGCCAGCAGTGTCTCTCCGGAAGCTTTCTTT	CASSVSPEAFF
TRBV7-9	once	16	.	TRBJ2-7	TGTGCCAGCAGCTTAGCGCCAGACATCCGCTACTACGAGCAGTACTTC	CASSLAPDIRYYEQYF
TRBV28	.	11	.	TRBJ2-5	TGTGCCAGCAGTTTGAGGGAGACCCAGTACTTC	CASSLRETQYF
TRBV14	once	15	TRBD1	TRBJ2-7	TGTGCCAGCAGCCAAAGCACAGGGGCCTTCTACGAGCAGTACTTC	CASSQSTGAFYEQYF
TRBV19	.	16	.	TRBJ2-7	TGTGCCAGTAGTATAAGCTCAGGTCAAATCCATTACGAGCAGTACTTC	CASSISSGQIHYEQYF
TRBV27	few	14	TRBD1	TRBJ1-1	TGTGCCAGCAGTGTCGCCAGGGGGTTAACTGAAGCTTTCTTT	CASSVARGLTEAFF
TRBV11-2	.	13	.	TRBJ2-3	TGTGCCAGCAGCTCCTACCAGGGTTTCACGCAGTATTTT	CASSSYQGFTQYF
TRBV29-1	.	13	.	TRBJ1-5	TGCAGCGTCGGGGAGGGTCACGGGCAGCCCCAGCATTTT	CSVGEGHGQPQHF
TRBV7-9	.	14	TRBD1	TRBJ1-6	TGTGCCAGCAGCTCGTACAGGGGGAATTCACCCCTCCACTTT	CASSSYRGNSPLHF
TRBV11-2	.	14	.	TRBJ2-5	TGTGCCAGCAGCTTAGGAGACATTCAAGAGACCCAGTACTTC	CASSLGDIQETQYF
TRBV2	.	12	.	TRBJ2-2	TGTGCCAGCAGGATAGACACCGGGGAGCTGTTTTTT	CASRIDTGELFF
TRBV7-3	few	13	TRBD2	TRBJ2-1	TGTGCCAGCAGCGTCGGGACTAGCGGGGCACCGTTCTTC	CASSVGTSGAPFF
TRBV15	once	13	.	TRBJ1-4	TGTGCCACCAGCAGAGATCAGGGGGAAAAACTGTTTTTT	CATSRDQGEKLFF
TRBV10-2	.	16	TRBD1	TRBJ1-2	TGCGCCAGCACCCAAGGACAGGGGGCGCTTCGGTATGGCTACACCTTC	CASTQGQGALRYGYTF
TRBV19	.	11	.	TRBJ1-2	TGTGCCAGTAGTATATCCGGGGGCTACACCTTC	CASSISGGYTF
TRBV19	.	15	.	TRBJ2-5	TGTGCCAGTAGTATTAGTCACCAACTCCAAGAGACCCAGTACTTC	CASSISHQLQETQYF
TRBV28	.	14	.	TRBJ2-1	TGTGCCACCCATCGTCTCGCGGGAAACAATGAGCAGTTCTTC	CATHRLAGNNEQFF
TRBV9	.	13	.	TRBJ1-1	TGTGCCAGCAGCGTGGCCCCTAACACTGAAGCTTTCTTT	CASSVAPNTEAFF
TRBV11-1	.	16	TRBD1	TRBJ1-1	TGTGCCAGCAGCTTAGACAGGGGGCGAGTGAACACTGAAGCTTTCTTT	CASSLDRGRVNTEAFF
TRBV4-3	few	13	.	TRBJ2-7	TGCGCCAGCAGCCAAGATAGTGGGACTCCTCCCCTCTTC	CASSQDSGTPPLF